Following are 14 T cell receptor beta chains from one sample sequenced in a study of molecular identifiers for immune sequencing clone quantification. One entry per CDR3 protein, called by TCRdb with MiXCR from the PCR reads. In the table there are about 640,000 distinct CDR3 sequences, approximately 20% of which are singletons. The sample consisted of naive CD8+ T cells from blood, with Jurkat cell RNA spiked in. Subset described: FACS-sorted CD8+CD4-CCR7+CD45RA+ naive T cells. The origin of the receptors is a human donor in good health. Some libraries in this study had Jurkat cell RNA spiked in.

In regard to this clonotype: A much bigger clone sits one base away, suggesting this may be a read error. The chain combines TRBV19 with TRBJ1-5; D remains unclear. Germline CDR1 reads LNHDA; CDR2 reads SQIVND (reference sequence). V was clipped by 8 bases and J by 3 bases, with 20 bases between them. The CDR3 has 16 amino acids. The CDR3, as DNA: TGTGCCAGTTCCTTGGGGTCCCGGAGGGCCAATCAGCCCCAGCATTTT. It codes for CASSLGSRRANQPQHF.

This clonotype occurred many times. The chain links TRBV12-3 or TRBV12-4 to TRBJ1-5; D gene uncertain. The length of the CDR3 is 15 residues. Trimming took off 5 bases at V and 0 bases at J, with 11 bases between the two ends. The CDR3 DNA reads TGTGCCAGCAGTGATGGGATACATAGCAATCAGCCCCAGCATTTT. Translated: CASSDGIHSNQPQHF.

Regarding this clonotype: An end of the junction does not agree with germline; a read error may underlie this. The J gene is TRBJ1-1, the V gene TRBV3-1, with TRBD1 as a possible D gene (6 bases). The CDR3 has 12 residues. Germline V CDR1 and CDR2: LGHDT, YNNKEL (reference sequence). The CDR3 here is CASSQGDTGAFF. CDR3 DNA: TGTGCCAGCAGCCAAGGGGACACTGGAGCTTTCTTT.

With respect to this clonotype: Being one base from a much bigger clone, this may be a read error. The V gene is TRBV19, the J gene TRBJ2-7; D possibly uses TRBD1 or TRBD2 (5 bases each). V lost 4 bases and J lost 7, with 14 bases in between. CDR3 length: 13 residues. Germline V lookup: CDR1 LNHDA, CDR2 SQIVND (reference sequence). CDR3 sequence: CASSTEGNGEQYF. The CDR3 region has the DNA TGTGCCAGTAGTACTGAGGGGAATGGAGAGCAGTACTTC.

This clonotype was picked up many times. The chain recombines TRBV7-6 with TRBJ2-7; the D is unclear. The CDR3 extends over 11 amino acids. CDR1 and CDR2 from the germline V gene are SGHVS and FNYEAQ. Trimming took off 5 bases at V and 7 bases at J, with 9 bases between the two ends. The CDR3 DNA is TGTGCCAGCAGCACAAATGGGGAGCAGTACTTC. Residues: CASSTNGEQYF.

This clonotype was seen ten or more times. CDR3 in DNA: TGCAGTGCTTCCGGGACAGGGATCTCCTACGAGCAGTACTTC. Its protein is CSASGTGISYEQYF. The chain uses TRBV20-1 and TRBJ2-7; TRBD1 agrees at 9 bases. CDR1 DFQATT and CDR2 SNEGSKA come from the germline V gene (reference sequence). The CDR3 loop spans 14 amino acids. Unmatched junction bases numbered 5, after V lost 5 bases and J lost 0 bases.

This clonotype appeared many times. The chain carries TRBV4-3 and TRBJ1-1, with no clear D. The CDR3 is 13 residues long. Germline V gene data show CDR1 as LGHNA and CDR2 as YSLEER. With 4 bases removed from V and 4 bases from J, the gap between germline ends came to 10 bases. The CDR3 here is CASSRTLGTEAFF. The DNA of the CDR3 is TGCGCCAGCAGCCGCACGCTAGGCACTGAAGCTTTCTTT.

The table lists this clonotype with a few counts. CDR3 in DNA: TGTGCCTCGAAAGGGGGCGGAGACCCGGGCACAGATACGCAGTATTTT. Its protein product is CASKGGGDPGTDTQYF. The gene calls are TRBV19 and TRBJ2-3; 7 bases line up with TRBD1. Germline values: CDR1 LNHDA, CDR2 SQIVND (reference sequence). This CDR3 spans 16 amino acids. Trimming cost V 11 bases and J 1 base; bases outside gene matches: 15.

Points on this clonotype: A single base separates this from a much larger clone, so it may be a read error. The chain has TRBV6-5 and TRBJ2-7; 9 bases line up with TRBD1. The V and J ends lost 4 bases and 0 bases, in that order; junction bases with no gene match: 4. Per the germline V gene, CDR1 is MNHEY and CDR2 is SVGAGI. The CDR3 totals 15 residues. The CDR3 DNA follows: TGTGCCAGCAGTTCCGGGACAGGGAACTCCTACGAGCAGTACTTC. This encodes CASSSGTGNSYEQYF.

In its sample, this clonotype was seen many times. The chain uses TRBV24-1 and TRBJ2-4, with D perhaps TRBD1 (5 bases). From germline, CDR1 is KGHDR and CDR2 SFDVKD. V was cut by 3 bases and J by 3 bases, with 17 bases left in between. The CDR3 spans 17 residues. In DNA form, the CDR3 reads TGTGCCACCAGTGATCCCCCAGGAGAAGGGGACAAAAACATTCAGTACTTC. It translates to CATSDPPGEGDKNIQYF.

The chain employs TRBV4-3 and TRBJ1-2; D possibly corresponds to TRBD1 (5 bases). The germline gives CDR1 LGHNA, CDR2 YSLEER. Trimming stripped 4 bases from V and 3 bases from J, with 18 bases between. The CDR3 has 16 amino acids. CDR3 DNA sequence: TGCGCCAGCAGCCGGAGCCGAGACAGTGGGGACTATGGCTACACCTTC. It encodes CASSRSRDSGDYGYTF.

In its sample, this clonotype was seen many times. V usage is TRBV4-1 and J usage is TRBJ2-2, with D possibly being TRBD1 or TRBD2 (6 bases each). This CDR3 is 18 amino acids long. The V gene's germline CDR1 is MGHRA and CDR2 YSYEKL. V lost 2 bases and J 5 bases, leaving 21 bases between the germline ends. The CDR3 region is CASSQQRYRDWGTGELFF. DNA for the CDR3: TGCGCCAGCAGCCAACAACGCTACAGGGACTGGGGGACCGGGGAGCTGTTTTTT.

This clonotype was recorded at least ten times. This chain uses TRBV6-2 or TRBV6-3 with TRBJ2-2; 8 positions agree with TRBD1. Trimming took 7 bases from V and 5 from J; bases not matched to a gene: 15. Germline CDR1 MNHEY, CDR2 SVGEGT. This CDR3 has 17 residues. CDR3 residues: CASTYIRTGSRTGELFF. In DNA, the CDR3 is TGTGCCAGCACCTATATCAGGACAGGGTCGAGGACCGGGGAGCTGTTTTTT.

This clonotype came up a few times. The J gene is TRBJ1-1, the V gene TRBV27, with D perhaps matching TRBD1 (6 bases). CDR3 length: 14 residues. Trimming removed 5 bases from V and 6 bases from J, with 16 bases in between. Germline CDR1 and CDR2: MNHEY and SMNVEV (reference sequence). The CDR3 coding sequence is TGTGCCAGCAGTGCACCTACAGGGCTAGCTGAAGCTTTCTTT. Protein product: CASSAPTGLAEAFF.